This TCR beta chain was obtained from a study of HIV-infected patients and healthy controls. Study-wide findings and caveats: HIV-infected patients and controls differed significantly in mean usage of eight alpha and eight beta V genes.

The germline V gene has CDR1 DFQATT and CDR2 SNEGSKA (reference sequence). The ends lost 1 base at V and 5 bases at J; junction bases unmatched: 9. The CDR3 consists of 15 residues. This clonotype is labeled as medium-sized. No antigen is known for it. Reverse transcription used about 500 ng RNA and constant-region primers for alpha and beta. Using multiplexing indices, alpha and beta chain libraries were generated apart by chain-specific third strand synthesis. A 5' RACE adapter with a random hexamer and the SP2 primer site was joined to cDNA. One entry per CDR3 protein, called by TCRdb with MiXCR from the 5' RACE reads. Here the sample spans thousands of distinct CDR3 sequences, less than 9.5% being singletons. Follow-up blood was drawn about 14 weeks, roughly three months, after antiretroviral therapy began. Whole blood was used without fractionation, so all unsorted peripheral T cells were included. A 2.5 ml peripheral blood sample was taken for RNA.

The TCR originated in an adult with HIV infection. Sequencing used blood, obtained during antiretroviral therapy. The J gene is TRBJ1-1, the V gene TRBV20-1; 8 bases fit TRBD1. The CDR3: CSARAPGQGRTEAFF. The CDR3 bases are TGCAGTGCTAGAGCTCCTGGACAGGGAAGGACTGAAGCTTTCTTT.